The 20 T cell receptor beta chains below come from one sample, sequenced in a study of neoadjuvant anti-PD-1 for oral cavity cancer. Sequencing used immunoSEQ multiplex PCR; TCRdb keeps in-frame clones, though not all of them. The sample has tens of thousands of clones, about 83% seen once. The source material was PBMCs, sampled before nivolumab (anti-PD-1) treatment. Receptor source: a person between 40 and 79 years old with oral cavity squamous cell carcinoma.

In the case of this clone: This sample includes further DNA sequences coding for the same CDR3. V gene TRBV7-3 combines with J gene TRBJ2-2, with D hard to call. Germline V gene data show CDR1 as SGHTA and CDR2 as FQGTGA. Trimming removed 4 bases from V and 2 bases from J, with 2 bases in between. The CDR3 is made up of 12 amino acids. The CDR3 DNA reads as TGTGCCAGCAGCTCCAACACCGGGGAGCTGTTTTTT. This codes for CASSSNTGELFF.

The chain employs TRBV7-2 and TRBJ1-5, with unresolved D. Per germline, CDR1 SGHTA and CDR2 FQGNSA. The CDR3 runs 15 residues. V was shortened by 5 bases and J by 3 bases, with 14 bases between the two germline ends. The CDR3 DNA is TGTGCCAGCAGCCCTGGAGGAGGAACCAATCAGCCCCAGCATTTT. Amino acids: CASSPGGGTNQPQHF. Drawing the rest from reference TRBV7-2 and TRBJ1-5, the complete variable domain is GAGVSQSPSNKVTEKGKDVELRCDPISGHTALYWYRQSLGQGLEFLIYFQGNSAPDKSGLPSDRFSAERTGGSVSTLTIQRTQQEDSAVYLCASSPGGGTNQPQHFGDGTRLSIL.

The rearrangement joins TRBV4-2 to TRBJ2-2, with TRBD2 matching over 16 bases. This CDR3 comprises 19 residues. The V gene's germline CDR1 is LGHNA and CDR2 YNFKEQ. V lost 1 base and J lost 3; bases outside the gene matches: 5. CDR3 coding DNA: TGTGCCAGCAGCCAAGCCGGGACTAGCGGGGGGGCAGACACCGGGGAGCTGTTTTTT. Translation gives CASSQAGTSGGADTGELFF.

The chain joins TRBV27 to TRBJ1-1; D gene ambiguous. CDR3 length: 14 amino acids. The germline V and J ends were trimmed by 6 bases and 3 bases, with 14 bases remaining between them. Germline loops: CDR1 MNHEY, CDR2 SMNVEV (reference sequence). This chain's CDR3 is CASRVYGEYTEAFF. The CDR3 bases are TGTGCCAGCAGAGTTTATGGGGAGTACACTGAAGCTTTCTTT.

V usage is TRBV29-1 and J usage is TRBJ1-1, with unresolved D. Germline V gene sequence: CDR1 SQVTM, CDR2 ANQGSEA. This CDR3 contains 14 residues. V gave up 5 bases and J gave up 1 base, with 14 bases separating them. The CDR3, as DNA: TGCAGCGTTATACTCCGGGTTCCGAACACTGAAGCTTTCTTT. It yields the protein CSVILRVPNTEAFF.

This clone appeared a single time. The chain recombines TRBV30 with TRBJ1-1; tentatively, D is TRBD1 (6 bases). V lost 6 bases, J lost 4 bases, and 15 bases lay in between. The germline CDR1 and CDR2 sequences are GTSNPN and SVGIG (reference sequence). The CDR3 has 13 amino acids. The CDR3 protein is CACPGDAGTEAFF. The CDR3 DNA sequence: TGTGCCTGTCCAGGGGACGCGGGCACTGAAGCTTTCTTT. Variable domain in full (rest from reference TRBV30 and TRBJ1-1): SQTIHQWPATLVQPVGSPLSLECTVEGTSNPNLYWYRQAAGRGLQLLFYSVGIGQISSEVPQNLSASRPQDRQFILSSKKLLLSDSGFYLCACPGDAGTEAFFGQGTRLTVV.

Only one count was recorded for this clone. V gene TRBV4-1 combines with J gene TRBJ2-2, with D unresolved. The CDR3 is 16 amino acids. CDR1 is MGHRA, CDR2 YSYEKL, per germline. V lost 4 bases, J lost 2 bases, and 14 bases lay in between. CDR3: CASSPYRGPNTGELFF. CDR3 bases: TGCGCCAGCAGCCCTTATCGAGGACCTAACACCGGGGAGCTGTTTTTT.

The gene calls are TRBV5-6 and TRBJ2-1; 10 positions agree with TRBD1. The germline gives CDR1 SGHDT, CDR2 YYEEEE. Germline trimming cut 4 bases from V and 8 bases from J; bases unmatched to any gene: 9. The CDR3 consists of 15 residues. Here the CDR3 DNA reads TGTGCCAGCAGCCGGGACAGGGGATTGCGGGATGAGCAGTTCTTC. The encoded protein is CASSRDRGLRDEQFF.

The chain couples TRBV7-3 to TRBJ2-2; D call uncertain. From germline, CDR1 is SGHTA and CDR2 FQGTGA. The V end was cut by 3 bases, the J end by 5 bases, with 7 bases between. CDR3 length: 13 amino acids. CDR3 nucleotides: TGTGCCAGCAGCTTGGATTTGACCGGGGAGCTGTTTTTT. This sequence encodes CASSLDLTGELFF.

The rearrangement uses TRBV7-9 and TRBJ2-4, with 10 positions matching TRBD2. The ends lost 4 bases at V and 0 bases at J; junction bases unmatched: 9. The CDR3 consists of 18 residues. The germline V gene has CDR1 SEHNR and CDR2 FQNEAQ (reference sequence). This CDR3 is CASSSMGGLAVAKNIQYF. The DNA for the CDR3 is TGTGCCAGCAGCTCAATGGGAGGACTAGCGGTAGCCAAAAACATTCAGTACTTC.

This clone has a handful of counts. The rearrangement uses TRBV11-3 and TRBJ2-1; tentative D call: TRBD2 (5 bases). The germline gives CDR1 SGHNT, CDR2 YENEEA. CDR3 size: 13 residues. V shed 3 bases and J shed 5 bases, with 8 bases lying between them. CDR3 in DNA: TGTGCCAGCAGCTTTAGGACTGACAATGAGCAGTTCTTC. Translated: CASSFRTDNEQFF.

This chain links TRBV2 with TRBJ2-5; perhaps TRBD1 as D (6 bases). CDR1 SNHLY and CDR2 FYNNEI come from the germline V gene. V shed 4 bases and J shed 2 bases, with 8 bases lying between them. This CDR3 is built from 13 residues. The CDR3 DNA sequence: TGTGCCAGCAGTGCCGACAGGCAAGAGACCCAGTACTTC. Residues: CASSADRQETQYF.

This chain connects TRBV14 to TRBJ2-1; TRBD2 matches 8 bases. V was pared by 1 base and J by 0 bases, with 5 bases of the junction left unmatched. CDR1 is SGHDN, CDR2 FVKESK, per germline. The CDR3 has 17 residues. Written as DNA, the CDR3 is TGTGCCAGCAGCCAAGGTAAAACTAGCGGCTCCTACAATGAGCAGTTCTTC. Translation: CASSQGKTSGSYNEQFF.

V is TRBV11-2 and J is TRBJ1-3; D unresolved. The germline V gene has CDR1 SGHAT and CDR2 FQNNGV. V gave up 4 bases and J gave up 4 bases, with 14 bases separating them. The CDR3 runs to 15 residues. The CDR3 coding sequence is TGTGCCAGCAGCTCTGTACGCGGGTTCGGAAACACCATATATTTT. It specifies CASSSVRGFGNTIYF.

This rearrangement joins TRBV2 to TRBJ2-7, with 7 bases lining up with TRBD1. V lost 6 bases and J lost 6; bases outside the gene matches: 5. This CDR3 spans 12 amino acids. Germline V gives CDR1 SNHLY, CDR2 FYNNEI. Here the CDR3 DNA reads TGTGCCAGCAGCCAGACAGGGATCGAGCAGTACTTC. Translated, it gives CASSQTGIEQYF. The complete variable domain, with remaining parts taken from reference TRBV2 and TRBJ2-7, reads EPEVTQTPSHQVTQMGQEVILRCVPISNHLYFYWYRQILGQKVEFLVSFYNNEISEKSEIFDDQFSVERPDGSNFTLKIRSTKLEDSAMYFCASSQTGIEQYFGPGTRLTVT.

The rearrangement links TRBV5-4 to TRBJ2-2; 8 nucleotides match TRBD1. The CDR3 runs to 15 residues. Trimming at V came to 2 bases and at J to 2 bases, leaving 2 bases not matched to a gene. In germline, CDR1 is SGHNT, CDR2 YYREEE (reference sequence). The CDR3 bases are TGTGCCAGCAGCTTTGACAGGGGAAACACCGGGGAGCTGTTTTTT. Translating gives CASSFDRGNTGELFF. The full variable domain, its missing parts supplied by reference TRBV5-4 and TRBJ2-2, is ETGVTQSPTHLIKTRGQQVTLRCSSQSGHNTVSWYQQALGQGPQFIFQYYREEENGRGNFPPRFSGLQFPNYSSELNVNALELDDSALYLCASSFDRGNTGELFFGEGSRLTVL.

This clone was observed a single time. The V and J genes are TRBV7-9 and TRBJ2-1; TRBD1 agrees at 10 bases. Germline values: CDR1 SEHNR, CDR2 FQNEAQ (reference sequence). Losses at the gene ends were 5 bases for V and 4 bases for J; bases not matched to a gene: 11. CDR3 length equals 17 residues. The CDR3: CASSPRPSGQGYNEQFF. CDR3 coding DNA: TGTGCCAGCAGCCCTAGGCCTTCGGGACAGGGGTACAATGAGCAGTTCTTC.

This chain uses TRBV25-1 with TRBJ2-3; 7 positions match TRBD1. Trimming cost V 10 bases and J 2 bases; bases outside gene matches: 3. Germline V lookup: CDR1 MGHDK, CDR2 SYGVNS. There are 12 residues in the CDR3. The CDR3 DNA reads TGTGCCACACAGGGGAACACAGATACGCAGTATTTT. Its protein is CATQGNTDTQYF.

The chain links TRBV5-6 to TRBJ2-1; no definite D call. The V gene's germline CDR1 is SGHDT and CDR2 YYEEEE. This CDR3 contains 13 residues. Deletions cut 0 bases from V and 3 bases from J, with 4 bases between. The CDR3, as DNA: TGTGCCAGCAGCTTGGCCCTCTACAATGAGCAGTTCTTC. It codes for CASSLALYNEQFF.

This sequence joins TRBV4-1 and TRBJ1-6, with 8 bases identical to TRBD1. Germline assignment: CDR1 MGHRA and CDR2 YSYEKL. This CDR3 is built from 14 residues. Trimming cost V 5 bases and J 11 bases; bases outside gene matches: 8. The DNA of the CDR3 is TGCGCCAGCAGCTACTGGGACAGGCGGGCACCCCTCCACTTT. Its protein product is CASSYWDRRAPLHF.